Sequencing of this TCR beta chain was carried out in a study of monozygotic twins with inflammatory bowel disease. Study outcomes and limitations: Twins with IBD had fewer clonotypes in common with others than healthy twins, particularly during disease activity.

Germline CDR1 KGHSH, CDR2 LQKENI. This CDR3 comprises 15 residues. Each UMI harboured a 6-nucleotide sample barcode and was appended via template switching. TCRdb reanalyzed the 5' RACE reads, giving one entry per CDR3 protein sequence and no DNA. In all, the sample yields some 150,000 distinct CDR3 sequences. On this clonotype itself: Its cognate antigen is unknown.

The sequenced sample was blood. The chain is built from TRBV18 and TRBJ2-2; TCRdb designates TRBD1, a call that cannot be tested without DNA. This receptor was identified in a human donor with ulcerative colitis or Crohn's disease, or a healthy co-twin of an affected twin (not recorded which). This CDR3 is CASSPRTMNTGELFF.